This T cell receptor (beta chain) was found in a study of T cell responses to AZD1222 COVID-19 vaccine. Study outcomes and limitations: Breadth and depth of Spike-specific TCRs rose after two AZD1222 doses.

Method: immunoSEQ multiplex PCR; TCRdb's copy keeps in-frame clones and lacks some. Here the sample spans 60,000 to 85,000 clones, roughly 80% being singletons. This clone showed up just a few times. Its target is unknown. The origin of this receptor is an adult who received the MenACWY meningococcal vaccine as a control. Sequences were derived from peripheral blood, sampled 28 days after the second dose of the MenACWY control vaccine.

CDR3 in amino acids: CASSSPAGVTGELFF. The CDR3 nucleotides are TGCGCCAGCAGCTCCCCGGCGGGAGTAACCGGGGAGCTGTTTTTT. The chain couples TRBV5-1 to TRBJ2-2; TRBD2 agrees at 7 bases. Germline CDR1 SGHRS, CDR2 YFSETQ. The CDR3 runs to 15 residues. V dropped 3 bases and J dropped 5; count of bases not matched to a gene: 7.